A single sample is the source of the 8 T cell receptor beta chains below, sequenced in a study of blood T cell repertoires in COVID-19. The table came from immunoSEQ multiplex PCR; TCRdb's copy has only in-frame clones and leaves some out. This sample has a few hundred thousand clones; around 92% occur once, and the top ten carry more than 1%. The sample was peripheral blood. Every receptor here comes from a man aged 35 to 55 with acute or convalescent COVID-19.

The chain employs TRBV6-5 and TRBJ2-3; 16 nucleotides line up with TRBD2. The CDR3 is 15 amino acids. Trimming at V came to 8 bases and at J to 7 bases, leaving 6 bases not matched to a gene. CDR1 is MNHEY, CDR2 SVGAGI, per germline. The CDR3 DNA follows: TGTGCCAGCTCCCGGGGACTAGCGGGAGGGAATACGCAGTATTTT. Translation gives CASSRGLAGGNTQYF.

This clone was detected a few times. This chain uses TRBV7-9 with TRBJ2-1; possible D gene TRBD2, 5 bases. Per germline, CDR1 SEHNR and CDR2 FQNEAQ (reference sequence). V lost 7 bases and J lost 7, with 14 bases in between. The CDR3 runs to 13 residues. CDR3 sequence (DNA): TGTGCCAGCATCCTCCTTGGAGGTAATGAGCAGTTCTTC. This translates into CASILLGGNEQFF. The whole variable domain, remainder taken from reference TRBV7-9 and TRBJ2-1, is DTGVSQNPRHKITKRGQNVTFRCDPISEHNRLYWYRQTLGQGPEFLTYFQNEAQLEKSRLLSDRFSAERPKGSFSTLEIQRTEQGDSAMYLCASILLGGNEQFFGPGTRLTVL.

This chain connects TRBV5-4 to TRBJ1-3, with D unclear. CDR3 length: 12 amino acids. Germline CDR1 is SGHNT and CDR2 is YYREEE (reference sequence). Trimming removed 7 bases from V and 0 bases from J, with 5 bases in between. CDR3 DNA: TGTGCCAGCGGCAGCTCTGGAAACACCATATATTTT. It is translated as CASGSSGNTIYF.

The chain couples TRBV19 to TRBJ1-5; 9 bases are a match to TRBD1. This CDR3 has 14 amino acids. CDR1 is LNHDA and CDR2 is SQIVND in the germline V gene (reference sequence). The ends lost 6 bases at V and 6 bases at J; junction bases unmatched: 6. In DNA form, the CDR3 reads TGTGCCAGTAGCCCACAGGGGGCTGCTCAGCCCCAGCATTTT. It codes for CASSPQGAAQPQHF.

The chain combines TRBV5-1 with TRBJ2-1; 16 bases are a match to TRBD2. V lost 4 bases, J lost 2 bases, and 9 bases stayed unmatched. Per the germline V gene, CDR1 is SGHRS and CDR2 is YFSETQ. There are 19 residues in the CDR3. The chain's CDR3 is CASSGTGTSGRAAYNEQFF. Written as DNA, the CDR3 is TGCGCCAGCAGCGGTACCGGGACTAGCGGGAGGGCGGCCTACAATGAGCAGTTCTTC.

V usage is TRBV5-1 and J usage is TRBJ2-7, with TRBD2 as a possible D gene (6 bases). Per germline, CDR1 SGHRS and CDR2 YFSETQ. Deletions cut 2 bases from V and 3 bases from J, with 15 bases between. This CDR3 is 15 amino acids long. CDR3 loop: CASSLFTGVSYEQYF. The CDR3 nucleotides read TGCGCCAGCAGCTTATTTACGGGGGTGAGCTACGAGCAGTACTTC.

V usage is TRBV14 and J usage is TRBJ1-1, with D unclear. The CDR3 runs to 13 residues. V dropped 0 bases and J dropped 4 bases, with 6 bases sitting between them. Germline assignment: CDR1 SGHDN and CDR2 FVKESK. Here the CDR3 DNA reads TGTGCCAGCAGCCAAGATCGGGTCACTGAAGCTTTCTTT. This sequence encodes CASSQDRVTEAFF.

This clone occurred a few times. The genes are TRBV28 and TRBJ2-1, with 8 bases identical to TRBD1. The germline V gene has CDR1 MDHEN and CDR2 SYDVKM. This CDR3 spans 15 amino acids. Losses at the gene ends were 5 bases for V and 4 bases for J; bases not matched to a gene: 7. The CDR3 coding sequence is TGTGCCAGCAGTAAGGACAGGGTCTTTTACAATGAGCAGTTCTTC. Residues: CASSKDRVFYNEQFF.